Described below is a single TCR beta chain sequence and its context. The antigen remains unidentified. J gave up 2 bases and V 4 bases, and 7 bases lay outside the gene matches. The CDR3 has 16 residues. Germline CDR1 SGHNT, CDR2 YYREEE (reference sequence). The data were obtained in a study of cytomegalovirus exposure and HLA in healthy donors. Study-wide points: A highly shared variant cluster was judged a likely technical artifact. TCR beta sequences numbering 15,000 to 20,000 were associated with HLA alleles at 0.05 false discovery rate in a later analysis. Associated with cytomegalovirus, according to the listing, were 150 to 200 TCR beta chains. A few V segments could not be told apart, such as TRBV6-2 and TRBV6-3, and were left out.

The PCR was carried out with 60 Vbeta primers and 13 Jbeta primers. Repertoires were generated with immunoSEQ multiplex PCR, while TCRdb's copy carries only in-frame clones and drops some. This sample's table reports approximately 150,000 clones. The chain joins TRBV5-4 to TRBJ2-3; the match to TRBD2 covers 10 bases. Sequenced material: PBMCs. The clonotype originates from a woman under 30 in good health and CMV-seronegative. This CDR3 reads CASSLDGLAATDTQYF. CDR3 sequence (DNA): TGTGCCAGCAGCCTCGATGGACTAGCGGCCACAGATACGCAGTATTTT.